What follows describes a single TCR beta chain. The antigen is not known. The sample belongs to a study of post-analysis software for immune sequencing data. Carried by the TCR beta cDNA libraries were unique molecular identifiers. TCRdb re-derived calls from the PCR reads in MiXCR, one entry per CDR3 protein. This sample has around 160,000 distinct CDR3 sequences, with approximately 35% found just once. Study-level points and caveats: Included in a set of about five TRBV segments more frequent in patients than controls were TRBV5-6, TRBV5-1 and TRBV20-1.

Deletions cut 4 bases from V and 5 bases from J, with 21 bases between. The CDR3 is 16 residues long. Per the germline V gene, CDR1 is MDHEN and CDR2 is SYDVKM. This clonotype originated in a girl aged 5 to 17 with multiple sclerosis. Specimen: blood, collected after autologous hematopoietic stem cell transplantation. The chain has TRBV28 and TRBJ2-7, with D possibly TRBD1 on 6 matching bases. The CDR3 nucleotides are TGTGCCAGCAGTTCCCCTCAAACGACAGGAGCCCACGAGCAGTACTTC. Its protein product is CASSSPQTTGAHEQYF. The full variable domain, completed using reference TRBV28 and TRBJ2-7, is DVKVTQSSRYLVKRTGEKVFLECVQDMDHENMFWYRQDPGLGLRLIYFSYDVKMKEKGDIPEGYSVSREKKERFSLILESASTNQTSMYLCASSSPQTTGAHEQYFGPGTRLTVT.